One and the same sample provided the 25 T cell receptor beta chains below, sequenced in a study of metastatic and nonmetastatic thyroid tumors. TCRdb re-analyzed the PCR reads using MiXCR. The sample has around 65,000 clones; 14% are singletons. Patients had received no treatment of any kind before thyroid surgery. Sequencing was carried out using blood. The receptor source for this set is a male donor with papillary thyroid cancer or a benign thyroid nodule (not recorded which). Some clones in this sample may be carry-over from other donors' samples.

Regarding this clone: At one end, the junction sequence differs from germline, possibly due to a read error. The gene calls are TRBV5-1 and TRBJ2-3, with 13 nucleotides matching TRBD2. Germline V gives CDR1 SGHRS, CDR2 YFSETQ. The CDR3 is 19 amino acids. The CDR3 coding sequence is TGCGCCAGCAGCTTGGGACTAGCGGGAGGTAGATCTGTTTCAGATACGCACTATTTT. Residues: CASSLGLAGGRSVSDTHYF.

The sample holds many counts of this clone. The rearrangement links TRBV9 to TRBJ2-3; either TRBD1 or TRBD2 may supply D (5 bases each). Germline CDR1 is SGDLS and CDR2 is YYNGEE. There are 18 residues in the CDR3. V lost 0 bases and J 2 bases, leaving 19 bases between the germline ends. The CDR3 bases are TGTGCCAGCAGCGTAGCGAGAAACCGGGACGGCTCCACAGATACGCAGTATTTT. Protein: CASSVARNRDGSTDTQYF.

In nucleotides, the CDR3 is TGTGCCAGCAGCCTCTTGCCCGGGACTAGCGGGAGTTTTGACGATGAGCAGTTCTTC. Translated, it gives CASSLLPGTSGSFDDEQFF. This sequence joins TRBV3-1 and TRBJ2-1; 14 nucleotides line up with TRBD2. Germline CDR1 is LGHDT and CDR2 is YNNKEL (reference sequence). The CDR3 runs to 19 residues. V lost 4 bases and J lost 8; bases outside the gene matches: 16.

This clone was observed many times. The CDR3 reads CASRGQGNTEAFF. CDR3 coding DNA: TGTGCCAGCAGGGGACAGGGGAACACTGAAGCTTTCTTT. The genes are TRBV2 and TRBJ1-1; 9 bases map to TRBD1. The CDR3 loop spans 13 amino acids. Germline trimming cut 6 bases from V and 1 base from J; bases unmatched to any gene: 0. Germline loops: CDR1 SNHLY, CDR2 FYNNEI. Variable domain in full (rest from reference TRBV2 and TRBJ1-1): EPEVTQTPSHQVTQMGQEVILRCVPISNHLYFYWYRQILGQKVEFLVSFYNNEISEKSEIFDDQFSVERPDGSNFTLKIRSTKLEDSAMYFCASRGQGNTEAFFGQGTRLTVV.

This clone has at least ten counts. The chain carries TRBV7-2 and TRBJ2-5; D possibly corresponds to TRBD2 (6 bases). The CDR3 is made up of 15 amino acids. Germline V lookup: CDR1 SGHTA, CDR2 FQGNSA. V lost 7 bases, J lost 3 bases, and 18 bases lay in between. As DNA, the CDR3 is TGTGCCAGCACCAATATGGGGCGGGGTAAAGAGACCCAGTACTTC. This encodes CASTNMGRGKETQYF.

This clone was recorded at least ten times. The gene calls are TRBV14 and TRBJ2-2, with no clear D. The V gene lost 3 bases and the J gene lost 2 bases, with 16 bases spanning the gap. Per germline, CDR1 SGHDN and CDR2 FVKESK. This CDR3 spans 17 amino acids. The CDR3 spells CASSHLDGYLNTGELFF. The CDR3 nucleotides are TGTGCCAGCAGCCATCTCGACGGCTACTTAAACACCGGGGAGCTGTTTTTT.

At least ten counts were recorded for this clone. The chain has TRBV5-1 and TRBJ2-3, with 10 bases lining up with TRBD2. This CDR3 is 14 amino acids long. Germline values: CDR1 SGHRS, CDR2 YFSETQ. J lost 7 bases, V lost 4 bases, and 6 bases had no gene match. The DNA for the CDR3 is TGCGCCAGCAGCCCAGCGGGAGGGGAAAATACGCAGTATTTT. This codes for CASSPAGGENTQYF.

This clone was observed many times. The chain uses TRBV11-3 and TRBJ1-2, with D perhaps TRBD1 (5 bases). Germline loops: CDR1 SGHNT, CDR2 YENEEA. Deletions cut 11 bases from V and 5 bases from J, with 18 bases between. The CDR3 spans 13 residues. CDR3 amino acids: CAFSLSQGYGYTF. Here the CDR3 DNA reads TGTGCCTTCTCCTTATCCCAGGGATATGGCTACACCTTC.

This clone has only a few counts. The chain uses TRBV6-1 and TRBJ2-2; TRBD1 matches 10 bases. CDR1 MNHNS and CDR2 SASEGT come from the germline V gene. The CDR3 is 15 residues long. The junction had 7 bases not matched to a gene; V was cut back by 9 bases and J by 3 bases. CDR3 coding DNA: TGTGCCAGTATGACAGGGGGCTATGACACCGGGGAGCTGTTTTTT. It translates to CASMTGGYDTGELFF.

A word on this clone: This may arise from a read error, as a much more abundant clone is one base away. No conserved phenylalanine or tryptophan ends this CDR3, so it is likely a read error. The genes are TRBV4-1 and TRBJ1-1; D not certain. Per the germline V gene, CDR1 is MGHRA and CDR2 is YSYEKL. Trimming left V 4 bases short and J 1 base short, with 16 bases between. The CDR3 is made up of 16 amino acids. The CDR3 here is CASSRAFFTANTEAFS. The DNA for the CDR3 is TGCGCCAGCAGCCGAGCATTCTTTACCGCGAACACTGAAGCTTTCTCT.

Ten or more counts support this clone. V usage is TRBV10-2 and J usage is TRBJ2-2; D is possibly TRBD2 (5 bases). Germline assignment: CDR1 WSHSY and CDR2 SAAADI. Trimming cost V 11 bases and J 3 bases, with 22 bases left between them. The CDR3 is 16 residues long. The CDR3 spells CAAQGRGRSDTGELFF. The CDR3 DNA follows: TGCGCCGCCCAAGGGAGAGGGCGGTCGGACACCGGGGAGCTGTTTTTT.

At least ten counts were recorded for this clone. The chain joins TRBV11-2 to TRBJ2-7; D unclear. This CDR3 spans 15 amino acids. V lost 0 bases and J 1 base, leaving 10 bases between the germline ends. Germline CDR1 reads SGHAT; CDR2 reads FQNNGV. CDR3 coding DNA: TGTGCCAGCAGCTTAGATCAAGGCACATCCTACGAGCAGTACTTC. Encoded protein: CASSLDQGTSYEQYF.

This clone was picked up many times. The chain uses TRBV10-1 and TRBJ2-7; D is perhaps TRBD2 (6 bases). Per germline, CDR1 WNHNN and CDR2 SYGVQD (reference sequence). The CDR3 consists of 12 residues. Deletions cut 10 bases from V and 6 bases from J, with 16 bases between. The CDR3 nucleotides read TGCGCCACCCCGGGAGACTATCTCGAGCAGTACTTC. This translates into CATPGDYLEQYF.

This clone has just a few counts. A much larger clonotype is one base distant, so this may be a read error. Other DNA sequences in this specimen translate into the identical CDR3. The CDR3 is CATSVGTKAFF. DNA for the CDR3: TGTGCCACCAGCGTAGGGACAAAAGCTTTCTTT. The rearrangement links TRBV15 to TRBJ1-1; TRBD1 is a possible D gene (6 bases). CDR3 length equals 11 residues. Germline V lookup: CDR1 LNHNV, CDR2 YYDKDF (reference sequence). Trimming removed 5 bases from V and 9 bases from J, with 10 bases in between.

This clone was picked up a small number of times. CDR3 loop: CASSLWTATETEAFF. The CDR3 coding sequence is TGTGCCAGCAGTCTATGGACTGCGACAGAGACTGAAGCTTTCTTT. The J gene is TRBJ1-1, the V gene TRBV6-2 or TRBV6-3, with D possibly TRBD1 on 5 matching bases. CDR1 MNHEY and CDR2 SVGEGT come from the germline V gene. V lost 5 bases, J lost 5 bases, and 18 bases lay in between. This CDR3 is 15 amino acids long.

The chain links TRBV11-2 to TRBJ2-2; possibly TRBD2 for D (5 bases). The V end was cut by 0 bases, the J end by 5 bases, with 7 bases between. Looked up from germline, CDR1 is SGHAT and CDR2 is FQNNGV. This CDR3 region has 14 residues. The DNA of the CDR3 is TGTGCCAGCAGCTTAGATCGGGGAACCGGGGAGCTGTTTTTT. Protein product: CASSLDRGTGELFF. The full variable domain, with the rest looked up from reference TRBV11-2 and TRBJ2-2, is EAGVAQSPRYKIIEKRQSVAFWCNPISGHATLYWYQQILGQGPKLLIQFQNNGVVDDSQLPKDRFSAERLKGVDSTLKIQPAKLEDSAVYLCASSLDRGTGELFFGEGSRLTVL.

This clone was picked up a small number of times. This may come from a read error, since a much larger clone is one base off. The chain recombines TRBV30 with TRBJ2-6, with D unresolved. This CDR3 contains 16 residues. Germline-derived CDR1 and CDR2 are GTSNPN and SVGIG (reference sequence). Deletions cut 8 bases from V and 3 bases from J, with 20 bases between. The CDR3 coding sequence is TGTGCCCGGACGTGGGGAAGGGCCAATGGGGCCAACGTCCTGACTTTC. It specifies CARTWGRANGANVLTF.

There are many counts of this clone. The chain carries TRBV3-1 and TRBJ1-3; 9 nucleotides match TRBD1. Germline V gene lookup returns CDR1 LGHDT and CDR2 YNNKEL (reference sequence). The length of the CDR3 is 15 residues. Losses at the gene ends were 4 bases for V and 2 bases for J; bases not matched to a gene: 3. In DNA, the CDR3 is TGTGCCAGCAGCCGACAGGGGGATACTGGAAACACCATATATTTT. It yields the protein CASSRQGDTGNTIYF.

There are many counts of this clone. The chain combines TRBV5-1 with TRBJ2-1, with 11 bases aligning to TRBD2. Germline V lookup: CDR1 SGHRS, CDR2 YFSETQ. CDR3 size: 16 residues. The V and J ends lost 3 bases and 0 bases, in that order; junction bases with no gene match: 2. The CDR3 protein is CASSSTSGSSYNEQFF. CDR3 coding DNA: TGCGCCAGCAGCTCAACTAGCGGGAGCTCCTACAATGAGCAGTTCTTC.

There are many counts of this clone. The V call is TRBV20-1, the J call TRBJ2-1; weak D call: TRBD2 (5 bases). This CDR3 is 15 amino acids long. Deletions cut 3 bases from V and 0 bases from J, with 12 bases between. Germline assignment: CDR1 DFQATT and CDR2 SNEGSKA (reference sequence). This chain's CDR3 is CSASTGVSSYNEQFF. The CDR3 DNA is TGCAGTGCTAGCACCGGGGTGAGCTCCTACAATGAGCAGTTCTTC.

This clone was detected a few times. This chain joins TRBV28 and TRBJ2-7, with D maybe TRBD1 (6 bases). The CDR3 consists of 12 residues. V was shortened by 7 bases and J by 10 bases, with 17 bases between the two germline ends. Germline CDR1 and CDR2: MDHEN and SYDVKM. Here the CDR3 DNA reads TGTGCCAGCAAGCAGGGGCCCTACTATCAGTACTTC. Its protein product is CASKQGPYYQYF.

This clone has a count of ten or more. V gene TRBV12-3 or TRBV12-4 combines with J gene TRBJ1-5; D is unresolved. Trimming removed 5 bases from V and 5 bases from J, with 13 bases in between. CDR3 length: 14 amino acids. The CDR3 protein is CASSLGGSHQPQHF. The CDR3 bases are TGTGCCAGCAGTCTAGGAGGAAGTCATCAGCCCCAGCATTTT.

Ten or more counts support this clone. The DNA of the CDR3 is TGCAGTACCATCCCAGGTTATCACAATGAGCAGTTCTTC. Its translation is CSTIPGYHNEQFF. The chain has TRBV20-1 and TRBJ2-1; D uncertain. This CDR3 has 13 amino acids. Germline V CDR1 and CDR2: DFQATT, SNEGSKA (reference sequence). V was clipped by 8 bases and J by 5 bases, with 16 bases between them.

This clone was picked up many times. The chain couples TRBV7-8 to TRBJ2-7, with D possibly TRBD1 on 6 matching bases. Germline V gene lookup returns CDR1 SGHVS and CDR2 FQNEAQ. V was clipped by 1 base and J by 2 bases, with 12 bases between them. The CDR3 runs to 15 residues. CDR3 residues: CASSLGTESPYEQYF. The CDR3 DNA is TGTGCCAGCAGCTTAGGGACAGAGAGTCCCTACGAGCAGTACTTC.

J is TRBJ2-7 and V is TRBV3-1, with TRBD2 identical over 10 bases. V shed 4 bases, J shed 1 base, and the junction held 7 bases outside the gene matches. Germline V lookup: CDR1 LGHDT, CDR2 YNNKEL (reference sequence). The CDR3 contains 16 residues. CDR3 nucleotide sequence: TGTGCCAGCAGCCTGAGGACTAGCGGAGCGTCCTACGAGCAGTACTTC. It yields the protein CASSLRTSGASYEQYF.